This T cell receptor beta chain was recorded in a study of cytomegalovirus exposure and HLA in healthy donors. As concerns this clone: Its antigen is currently unknown.

Primers for the PCR totalled 60 Vbeta and 13 Jbeta. Produced via immunoSEQ multiplex PCR; TCRdb's table is partial and in-frame only. This sample has some 200,000 clones; roughly 80% occur once, and the top ten carry roughly 1.5%. Study findings and constraints: Reports showed the classifier diagnosing cytomegalovirus status with high specificity and sensitivity. In a later analysis, donors in an Asian-associated ancestry cluster reportedly had fewer N-insertions in productive TCRs than the cohort mean. The study carried out a later analysis of TCR beta sequences. It associated around 17,000 of them with specific HLA alleles at a false discovery rate of 0.05. Immune exposure information comprised only CMV serostatus.

V lost 2 bases and J 5 bases, leaving 18 bases between the germline ends. This CDR3 has 16 amino acids. CDR1 and CDR2 (germline): SGHAT, FQNNGV. The clonotype originates from a girl under 18 in good health and CMV-seronegative. The sample comprised PBMCs. The chain links TRBV11-2 to TRBJ1-2; unclear D gene. The CDR3 here is CASSLLVLTERYGYTF. The CDR3, as DNA: TGTGCCAGCAGCTTATTGGTGTTAACAGAACGATATGGCTACACCTTC.